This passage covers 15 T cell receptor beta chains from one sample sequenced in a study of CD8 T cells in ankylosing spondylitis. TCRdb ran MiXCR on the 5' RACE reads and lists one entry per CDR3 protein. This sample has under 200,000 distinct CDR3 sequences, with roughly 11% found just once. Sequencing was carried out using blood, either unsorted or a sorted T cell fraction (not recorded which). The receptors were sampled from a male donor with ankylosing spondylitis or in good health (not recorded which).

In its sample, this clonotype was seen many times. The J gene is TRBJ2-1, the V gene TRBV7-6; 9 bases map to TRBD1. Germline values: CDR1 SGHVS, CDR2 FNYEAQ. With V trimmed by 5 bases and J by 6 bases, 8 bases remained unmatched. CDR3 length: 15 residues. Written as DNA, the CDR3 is TGTGCCAGCAGCCCAGGACAGGGGCGGGGCAATGAGCAGTTCTTC. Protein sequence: CASSPGQGRGNEQFF.

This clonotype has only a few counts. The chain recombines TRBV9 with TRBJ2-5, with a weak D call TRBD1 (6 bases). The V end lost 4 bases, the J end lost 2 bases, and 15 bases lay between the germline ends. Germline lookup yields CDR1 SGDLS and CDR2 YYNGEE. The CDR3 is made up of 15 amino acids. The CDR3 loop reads CASSPRTVDQETQYF. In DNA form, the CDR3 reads TGTGCCAGCAGCCCCCGGACAGTTGATCAAGAGACCCAGTACTTC.

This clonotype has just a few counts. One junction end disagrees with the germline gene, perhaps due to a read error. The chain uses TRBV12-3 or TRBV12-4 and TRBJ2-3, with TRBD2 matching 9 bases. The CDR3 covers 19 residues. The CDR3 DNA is TGTGCCAGCTGTTTAAAAAAGCGGGGGGCGCCTCCTAGCACAGATACGCAGTATTTT. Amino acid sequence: CASCLKKRGAPPSTDTQYF.

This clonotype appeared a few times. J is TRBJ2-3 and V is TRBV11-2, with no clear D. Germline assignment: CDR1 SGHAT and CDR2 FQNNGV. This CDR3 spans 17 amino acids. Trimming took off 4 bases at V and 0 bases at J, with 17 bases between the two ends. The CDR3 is CASSSKQRVTSTDTQYF. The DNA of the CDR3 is TGTGCCAGCAGCTCAAAACAGCGAGTCACTAGCACAGATACGCAGTATTTT.

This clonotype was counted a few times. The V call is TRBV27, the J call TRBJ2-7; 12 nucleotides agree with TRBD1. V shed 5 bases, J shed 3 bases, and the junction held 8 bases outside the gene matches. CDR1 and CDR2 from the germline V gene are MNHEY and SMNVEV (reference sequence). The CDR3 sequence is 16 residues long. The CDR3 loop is CASSPSGQGAFYEQYF. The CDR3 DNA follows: TGTGCCAGCAGTCCATCGGGACAGGGGGCCTTCTACGAGCAGTACTTC.

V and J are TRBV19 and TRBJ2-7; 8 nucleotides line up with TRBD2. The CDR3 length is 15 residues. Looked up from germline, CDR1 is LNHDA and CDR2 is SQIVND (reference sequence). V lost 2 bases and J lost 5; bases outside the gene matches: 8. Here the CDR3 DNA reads TGTGCCAGTAGTATATCAGCGGGAGTTAACAACGAGCAGTACTTC. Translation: CASSISAGVNNEQYF.

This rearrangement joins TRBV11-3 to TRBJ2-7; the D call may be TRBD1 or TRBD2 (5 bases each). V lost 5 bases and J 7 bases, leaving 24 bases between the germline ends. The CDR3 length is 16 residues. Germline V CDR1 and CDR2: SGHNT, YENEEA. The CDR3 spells CASSASSRGAREEQYF. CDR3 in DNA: TGTGCCAGCAGCGCCTCCTCCCGAGGGGCGCGTGAGGAGCAGTACTTC.

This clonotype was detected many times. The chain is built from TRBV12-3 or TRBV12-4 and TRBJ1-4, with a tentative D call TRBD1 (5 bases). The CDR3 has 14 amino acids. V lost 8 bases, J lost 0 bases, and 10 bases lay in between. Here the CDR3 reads CASGRGSTNEKLFF. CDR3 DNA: TGTGCCAGCGGCCGGGGCTCAACTAATGAAAAACTGTTTTTT.

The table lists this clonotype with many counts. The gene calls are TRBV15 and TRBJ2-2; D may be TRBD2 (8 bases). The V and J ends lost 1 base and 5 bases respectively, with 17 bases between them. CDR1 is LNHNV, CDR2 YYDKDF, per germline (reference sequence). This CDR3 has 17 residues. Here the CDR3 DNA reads TGTGCCACCAGCAGAGCCGGGAGGGGGCTTTCTACCGGGGAGCTGTTTTTT. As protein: CATSRAGRGLSTGELFF.

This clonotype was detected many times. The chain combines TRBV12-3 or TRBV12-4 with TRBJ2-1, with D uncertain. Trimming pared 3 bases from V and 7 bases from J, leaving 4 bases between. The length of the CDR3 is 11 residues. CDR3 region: CASSFGNEQFF. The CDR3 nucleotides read TGTGCCAGCAGTTTTGGGAATGAGCAGTTCTTC.

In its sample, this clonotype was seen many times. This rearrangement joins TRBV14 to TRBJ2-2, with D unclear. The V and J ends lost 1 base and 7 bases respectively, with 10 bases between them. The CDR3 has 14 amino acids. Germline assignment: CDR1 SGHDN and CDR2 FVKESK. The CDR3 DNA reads TGTGCCAGCAGCCAAGCGGTCGTCTACGGGGAGCTGTTTTTT. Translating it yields CASSQAVVYGELFF. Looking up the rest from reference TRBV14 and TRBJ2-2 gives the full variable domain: EAGVTQFPSHSVIEKGQTVTLRCDPISGHDNLYWYRRVMGKEIKFLLHFVKESKQDESGMPNNRFLAERTGGTYSTLKVQPAELEDSGVYFCASSQAVVYGELFFGEGSRLTVL.

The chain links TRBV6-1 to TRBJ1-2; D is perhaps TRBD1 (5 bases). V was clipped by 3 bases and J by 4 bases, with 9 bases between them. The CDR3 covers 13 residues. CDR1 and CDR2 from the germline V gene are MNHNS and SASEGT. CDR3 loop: CASSEQGSYGYTF. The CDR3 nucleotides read TGTGCCAGCAGTGAGCAGGGATCCTATGGCTACACCTTC.

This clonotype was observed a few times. The CDR3 DNA is TGTGCCAGCAGCCGAGAAAGGACTAGCGGATTGTCCCAAGAGACCCAGTACTTC. Translated, it gives CASSRERTSGLSQETQYF. The gene calls are TRBV11-2 and TRBJ2-5; 10 nucleotides align to TRBD2. Trimming cost V 5 bases and J 1 base; bases outside gene matches: 13. The CDR3 length is 18 residues. Germline V CDR1 and CDR2: SGHAT, FQNNGV. Filled out from reference TRBV11-2 and TRBJ2-5, the complete variable domain reads EAGVAQSPRYKIIEKRQSVAFWCNPISGHATLYWYQQILGQGPKLLIQFQNNGVVDDSQLPKDRFSAERLKGVDSTLKIQPAKLEDSAVYLCASSRERTSGLSQETQYFGPGTRLLVL.

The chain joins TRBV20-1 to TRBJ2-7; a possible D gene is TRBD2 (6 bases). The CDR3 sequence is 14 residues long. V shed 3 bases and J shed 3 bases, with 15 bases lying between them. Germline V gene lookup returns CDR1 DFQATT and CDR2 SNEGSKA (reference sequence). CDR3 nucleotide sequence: TGCAGTGCTAGTATGGCTAGCGTATACTACGAGCAGTACTTC. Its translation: CSASMASVYYEQYF.

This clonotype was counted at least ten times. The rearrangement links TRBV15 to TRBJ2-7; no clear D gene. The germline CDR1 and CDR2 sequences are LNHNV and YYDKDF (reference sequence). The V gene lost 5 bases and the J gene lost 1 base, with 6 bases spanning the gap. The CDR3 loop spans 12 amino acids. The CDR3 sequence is CATSDRSYEQYF. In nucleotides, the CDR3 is TGTGCCACCAGCGACCGATCCTACGAGCAGTACTTC.